The rows below give T cell receptor beta chains drawn from one sample of a study of human T cells and chemical hapten exposure. TCRdb reprocessed the RACE reads via MiXCR and lists one record per CDR3 protein. The sample includes over 300,000 distinct CDR3 sequences, approximately 5.1% of them seen just once. The sample here was whole blood, taken in connection with sensitization to the hapten diphenylcyclopropenone (DPC). The receptor set was obtained from a woman between 50 and 59 years old with alopecia areata. Some clones in this sample may be carry-over from other donors' samples. Both conserved end residues are part of each CDR3. A D gene is named only where the DNA matches it firmly. Clone size is given for some rows only: seen once, a few or many times, or a class if the clone is expanded.

TRBD2,TRBV27,TRBJ2-3,many,CASSLGSGFSTDTQYF,TGTGCCAGCAGTTTGGGTAGCGGGTTTAGCACAGATACGCAGTATTTT
TRBD2,TRBV6-2/TRBV6-3,TRBJ2-1,many,CASNSDWTGGKQFF,TGTGCCAGCAATTCGGACTGGACCGGGGGGAAGCAGTTCTTC
NA,TRBV3-1,TRBJ1-5,NA,CASSQGQENQPQHF,TGTGCCAGCAGCCAAGGACAGGAAAATCAGCCCCAGCATTTT
NA,TRBV5-1,TRBJ2-5,many,CASSLVGEAQETQYF,TGCGCCAGCAGCTTGGTGGGGGAAGCCCAAGAGACCCAGTACTTC
TRBD1,TRBV7-2,TRBJ2-5,many,CASSHYRDSQETQYF,TGTGCCAGCAGCCACTACCGGGACAGCCAAGAGACCCAGTACTTC
TRBD2,TRBV5-1,TRBJ2-3,NA,CASSLGSTSSDTQYF,TGCGCCAGCAGCTTGGGATCGACTAGCTCAGATACGCAGTATTTT
NA,TRBV20-1,TRBJ2-7,many,CSAPKGSEQYF,TGCAGTGCCCCCAAAGGGTCCGAGCAGTACTTC
NA,TRBV6-5,TRBJ2-1,many,CASRKGGGHNEQFF,TGTGCCAGCAGGAAGGGGGGAGGGCATAATGAGCAGTTCTTC
NA,TRBV15,TRBJ2-4,few,CATSRSDGGEIKNIQYF,TGTGCCACCAGCAGATCCGACGGAGGTGAAATCAAAAACATTCAGTACTTC
NA,TRBV10-3,TRBJ1-1,many,CAISEGANTEAFF,TGTGCCATCAGTGAAGGGGCGAACACTGAAGCTTTCTTT
TRBD1,TRBV20-1,TRBJ1-1,few,CSARGGGRDTEAFF,TGCAGTGCTAGAGGAGGGGGCAGGGACACTGAAGCTTTCTTT
NA,TRBV10-2,TRBJ2-3,NA,CAVLMGDTQYF,TGCGCCGTATTAATGGGAGATACGCAGTATTTT
NA,TRBV28,TRBJ2-5,many,CAIHGGQETQYF,TGTGCCATACACGGGGGTCAAGAGACCCAGTACTTC
TRBD1,TRBV6-1,TRBJ1-5,NA,CASKTGTEYNQPQHF,TGTGCCAGCAAAACCGGGACAGAGTACAATCAGCCCCAGCATTTT
NA,TRBV24-1,TRBJ1-2,many,CATSGRLYGYTF,TGTGCCACCAGTGGGAGGCTCTATGGCTACACCTTC
TRBD1,TRBV6-5,TRBJ1-2,NA,CASRGTGYGYTF,TGTGCCAGCAGGGGGACAGGCTATGGCTACACCTTC
NA,TRBV28,TRBJ2-7,many,CASSPRGPVYEQYF,TGTGCCAGCAGTCCCAGGGGACCGGTCTACGAGCAGTACTTC
NA,TRBV6-1,TRBJ2-7,NA,CASSEDMVYEQYF,TGTGCCAGCAGTGAAGATATGGTTTACGAGCAGTACTTC
NA,TRBV14,TRBJ1-4,few,CASSQNAFEKLFF,TGTGCCAGCAGCCAAAATGCCTTTGAAAAACTGTTTTTT
TRBD1,TRBV7-2,TRBJ1-1,NA,CASSLETGRGEAFF,TGTGCCAGCAGCTTAGAGACAGGGCGGGGTGAAGCTTTCTTT
TRBD1,TRBV5-1,TRBJ2-1,many,CASSGQGANNEQFF,TGCGCCAGCTCGGGACAGGGGGCGAACAATGAGCAGTTCTTC
NA,TRBV10-3,TRBJ2-3,NA,CAISEFLSPGDTQYF,TGTGCCATCAGTGAGTTTCTGAGTCCGGGAGATACGCAGTATTTT
TRBD1,TRBV5-4,TRBJ1-1,NA,CASSRGQGRGSEAFF,TGTGCCAGCAGCCGCGGACAGGGACGGGGCTCTGAAGCTTTCTTT
TRBD1,TRBV30,TRBJ2-7,NA,CAGTVAYEQYF,TGTGCCGGGACAGTAGCCTACGAGCAGTACTTC
TRBD2,TRBV24-1,TRBJ2-1,many,CATIPGLAGPCSYNEQFF,TGTGCCACCATCCCGGGACTAGCGGGGCCCTGCTCCTACAATGAGCAGTTCTTC
NA,TRBV7-8,TRBJ1-5,many,CASRLGSSNQPQHF,TGTGCCAGCAGGTTAGGGAGTAGCAATCAGCCCCAGCATTTT
NA,TRBV12-3/TRBV12-4,TRBJ1-3,many,CATGYHDGPSGNTIYF,TGTGCCACCGGGTATCACGACGGACCCTCTGGAAACACCATATATTTT
NA,TRBV18,TRBJ1-5,many,CASSPDVNQPQHF,TGTGCCAGCTCACCAGACGTGAACCAGCCCCAGCATTTT
TRBD1,TRBV6-2/TRBV6-3,TRBJ2-3,NA,CASSLYGQGVSDTQYF,TGTGCCAGCAGCCTTTATGGACAGGGAGTATCCGATACGCAGTATTTT
NA,TRBV29-1,TRBJ2-2,many,CSVEGPYTGELFF,TGCAGCGTTGAGGGTCCATACACCGGGGAGCTGTTTTTT
NA,TRBV7-3,TRBJ1-1,many,CASSPRFGTEAFF,TGTGCCAGCAGCCCTCGCTTTGGCACTGAAGCTTTCTTT
NA,TRBV3-1,TRBJ2-7,many,CASSQEGFLEQYF,TGTGCCAGCAGCCAAGAAGGGTTCTTGGAGCAGTACTTC
NA,TRBV18,TRBJ1-5,many,CASSGGAASNQPQHF,TGTGCCAGCTCAGGGGGGGCGGCGAGCAATCAGCCCCAGCATTTT
NA,TRBV29-1,TRBJ2-5,few,CSVEGQVETQYF,TGCAGCGTTGAAGGACAGGTCGAGACCCAGTACTTC
NA,TRBV10-3,TRBJ2-3,many,CAISEREATQYF,TGTGCCATCAGTGAGAGGGAGGCTACGCAGTATTTT
TRBD1,TRBV7-3,TRBJ1-1,NA,CASGADRVSEAFF,TGTGCCAGCGGGGCGGACAGGGTCTCCGAAGCTTTCTTT
NA,TRBV7-9,TRBJ2-2,NA,CASSSSLFSGRRLNTGELFF,TGTGCCAGCAGCTCTTCTCTTTTCTCCGGACGTAGACTGAACACCGGGGAGCTGTTTTTT
TRBD1,TRBV28,TRBJ1-5,few,CASSFLTGGQPQHF,TGTGCCAGCAGTTTCCTGACAGGGGGTCAGCCCCAGCATTTT
TRBD1,TRBV29-1,TRBJ2-1,many,CSVSGQGGEQFF,TGCAGCGTTTCCGGACAGGGGGGTGAGCAGTTCTTC
NA,TRBV20-1,TRBJ2-3,many,CSAERTDTQYF,TGCAGTGCTGAACGCACAGATACGCAGTATTTT
TRBD1,TRBV12-3/TRBV12-4,TRBJ1-5,many,CASSWTGNNQPQHF,TGTGCCAGCAGCTGGACAGGGAACAATCAGCCCCAGCATTTT
TRBD1,TRBV4-1,TRBJ1-4,NA,CASSQTGGAEYGEKLFF,TGCGCCAGCAGCCAGACAGGGGGCGCCGAGTATGGAGAAAAACTGTTTTTT
NA,TRBV6-5,TRBJ1-1,many,CASAKLRRTEAFF,TGTGCCAGCGCTAAGCTGCGACGCACTGAAGCTTTCTTT
NA,TRBV7-6,TRBJ2-4,many,CASSLGPLAKNIQYF,TGTGCCAGCAGCTTAGGACCCTTAGCCAAAAACATTCAGTACTTC
NA,TRBV2,TRBJ1-1,many,CASSEARRPEAFF,TGTGCCAGCAGTGAAGCGAGGCGACCTGAAGCTTTCTTT
NA,TRBV15,TRBJ2-4,many,CATSPRGLAKNIQYF,TGTGCCACCAGCCCACGGGGTCTAGCCAAAAACATTCAGTACTTC
TRBD2,TRBV18,TRBJ2-7,NA,CASTPGGEQYF,TGTGCCAGCACTCCGGGAGGTGAGCAGTACTTC
TRBD1,TRBV4-1,TRBJ1-3,NA,CASSRGQGNSGNTIYF,TGCGCCAGCAGCCGCGGACAGGGGAACTCTGGAAACACCATATATTTT
TRBD2,TRBV9,TRBJ2-1,few,CASSVDPLAGASYNEQFF,TGTGCCAGCAGCGTAGATCCCCTAGCGGGGGCCTCCTACAATGAGCAGTTCTTC
NA,TRBV6-2/TRBV6-3,TRBJ2-7,NA,CATGRDGSYEQYF,TGTGCCACCGGCCGGGACGGCTCCTACGAGCAGTACTTC
TRBD1,TRBV29-1,TRBJ1-3,once,CSVGQGVNGNTIYF,TGCAGCGTTGGTCAGGGGGTAAATGGAAACACCATATATTTT